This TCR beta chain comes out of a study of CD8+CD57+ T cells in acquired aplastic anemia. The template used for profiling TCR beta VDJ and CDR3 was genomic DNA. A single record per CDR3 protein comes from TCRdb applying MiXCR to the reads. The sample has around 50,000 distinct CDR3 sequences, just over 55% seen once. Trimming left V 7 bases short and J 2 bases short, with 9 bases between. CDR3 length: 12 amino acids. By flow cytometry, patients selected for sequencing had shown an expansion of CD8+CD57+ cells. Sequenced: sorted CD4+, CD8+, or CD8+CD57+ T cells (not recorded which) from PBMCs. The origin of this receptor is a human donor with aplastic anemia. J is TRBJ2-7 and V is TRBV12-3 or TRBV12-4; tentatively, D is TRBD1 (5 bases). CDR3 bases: TGTGCCAGCACTACGACAGCCTACGAGCAGTACTTC. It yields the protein CASTTTAYEQYF.